This is a list of T cell receptor beta chains from one sample in a study of early T cells in non-severe SARS-CoV-2 infection. TCRdb re-called the 5' RACE reads through MiXCR, storing one row per CDR3 protein. Of roughly 86,000 distinct CDR3 sequences listed, approximately 6% are singletons. The sequencing sample was made of whole blood. The receptors were sampled from an adult who was a healthcare worker with PCR-confirmed SARS-CoV-2 infection or an uninfected control (not recorded which). Each CDR3 is given with its conserved first and last residue.

v_call: TRBV5-5
j_call: TRBJ1-2
cdr3_length: 14
cdr3_aa: CASSFQGQNDGYTF

v_call: TRBV4-2
j_call: TRBJ1-2
cdr3_length: 13
cdr3_aa: CASKDLDNYGYTF

v_call: TRBV20-1
j_call: TRBJ2-7
cdr3_length: 14
cdr3_aa: CSAQGGTTYYEQYF

v_call: TRBV6-6
j_call: TRBJ1-6
cdr3_length: 14
cdr3_aa: CASSSQGEWSPLHF

v_call: TRBV29-1
j_call: TRBJ2-3
cdr3_length: 13
cdr3_aa: CSVTFTTTDTQYF

v_call: TRBV18
j_call: TRBJ1-5
cdr3_length: 16
cdr3_aa: CASSPGTGVSNQPQHF

v_call: TRBV12-3/TRBV12-4
j_call: TRBJ1-1
cdr3_length: 12
cdr3_aa: CASSKDRSEAFF

v_call: TRBV20-1
j_call: TRBJ2-1
cdr3_length: 14
cdr3_aa: CSVTTGSSYNEQFF

v_call: TRBV7-2
j_call: TRBJ2-2
cdr3_length: 19
cdr3_aa: CASSLDGTPRLANTGELFF

v_call: TRBV27
j_call: TRBJ2-2
cdr3_length: 16
cdr3_aa: CASSFGQGAPTGELFF

v_call: TRBV30
j_call: TRBJ2-1
cdr3_length: 14
cdr3_aa: CAWSGDGSYNEQFF

v_call: TRBV27
j_call: TRBJ1-1
cdr3_length: 13
cdr3_aa: CASSWMGNTEAFF

v_call: TRBV6-1
j_call: TRBJ1-5
cdr3_length: 12
cdr3_aa: CASKQGYQPQHF

v_call: TRBV5-1
j_call: TRBJ2-5
cdr3_length: 13
cdr3_aa: CASSLYSRETQYF

v_call: TRBV12-3/TRBV12-4
j_call: TRBJ2-2
cdr3_length: 11
cdr3_aa: CASSHTGELFF

v_call: TRBV27
j_call: TRBJ2-1
cdr3_length: 15
cdr3_aa: CASSSSVSSYNEQFF

v_call: TRBV5-4
j_call: TRBJ2-7
cdr3_length: 13
cdr3_aa: CASKAGGTYEQYF

v_call: TRBV29-1
j_call: TRBJ1-2
cdr3_length: 13
cdr3_aa: CSVAAGTNYGYTF

v_call: TRBV11-2
j_call: TRBJ2-7
cdr3_length: 12
cdr3_aa: CASSLIGHEQYF

v_call: TRBV5-1
j_call: TRBJ2-5
cdr3_length: 17
cdr3_aa: CASSLGLAGLIGETQYF

v_call: TRBV14
j_call: TRBJ1-3
cdr3_length: 18
cdr3_aa: CASSQVPPQAISGNTIYF

v_call: TRBV7-2
j_call: TRBJ2-3
cdr3_length: 15
cdr3_aa: CASSPGLAYTDTQYF

v_call: TRBV7-2
j_call: TRBJ1-1
cdr3_length: 17
cdr3_aa: CASSLEGVGWQSGLAFF

v_call: TRBV2
j_call: TRBJ1-5
cdr3_length: 16
cdr3_aa: CASRGQVFGLDQPQHF

v_call: TRBV7-9
j_call: TRBJ2-3
cdr3_length: 15
cdr3_aa: CASSKTDGVTDTQYF

v_call: TRBV5-1
j_call: TRBJ2-3
cdr3_length: 15
cdr3_aa: CASSLQLTSTDTQYF

v_call: TRBV6-5
j_call: TRBJ1-1
cdr3_length: 13
cdr3_aa: CASSYSENTEAFF

v_call: TRBV5-5
j_call: TRBJ1-2
cdr3_length: 14
cdr3_aa: CASSLWGKASGYTF

v_call: TRBV4-2
j_call: TRBJ2-3
cdr3_length: 16
cdr3_aa: CASSQRSGSPTDTQYF

v_call: TRBV2
j_call: TRBJ2-4
cdr3_length: 16
cdr3_aa: CASSFGQSEAKNIQYF

v_call: TRBV7-9
j_call: TRBJ2-7
cdr3_length: 15
cdr3_aa: CASSPRARGTYEQYF

v_call: TRBV28
j_call: TRBJ2-5
cdr3_length: 14
cdr3_aa: CASSPELAGETQYF

v_call: TRBV13
j_call: TRBJ2-1
cdr3_length: 16
cdr3_aa: CASSSPGTREGNEQFF

v_call: TRBV6-1
j_call: TRBJ1-5
cdr3_length: 15
cdr3_aa: CASTRDDRLGQPQHF

v_call: TRBV6-1
j_call: TRBJ1-1
cdr3_length: 14
cdr3_aa: CASSQRLRNTEAFF

v_call: TRBV5-4
j_call: TRBJ2-7
cdr3_length: 13
cdr3_aa: CASRREAGYEQYF